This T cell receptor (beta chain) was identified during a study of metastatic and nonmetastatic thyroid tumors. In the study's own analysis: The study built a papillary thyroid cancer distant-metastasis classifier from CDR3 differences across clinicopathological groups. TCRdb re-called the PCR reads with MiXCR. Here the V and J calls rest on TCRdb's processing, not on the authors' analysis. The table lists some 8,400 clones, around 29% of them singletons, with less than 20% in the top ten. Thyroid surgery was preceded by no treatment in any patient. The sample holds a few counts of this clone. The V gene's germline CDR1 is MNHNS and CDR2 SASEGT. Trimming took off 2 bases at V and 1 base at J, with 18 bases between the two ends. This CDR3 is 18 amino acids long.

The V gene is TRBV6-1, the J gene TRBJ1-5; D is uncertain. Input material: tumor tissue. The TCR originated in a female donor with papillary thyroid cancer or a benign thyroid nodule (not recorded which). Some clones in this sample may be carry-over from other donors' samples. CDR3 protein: CASSEFGLGPLSNQPQHF. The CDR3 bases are TGTGCCAGCAGTGAATTCGGACTAGGTCCCCTAAGCAATCAGCCCCAGCATTTT.